Sequencing of this TCR beta chain was carried out in a study of T cells after yellow fever vaccination (dated by TCRdb to the late 2010s). At the level of the whole study: Libraries from fractions with low cell numbers were prepared with the SMART-Seq v4 Ultra Low Input RNA kit. To follow T-cell clones before and after primary and booster YFV17D yellow fever vaccination, bulk TCR alpha and beta repertoires were sequenced over time. The cohort comprised two healthy male donors, one aged 18 to 30 and one aged 30 to 39 years. Bulk PBMC replicates and cell subsets were isolated from blood drawn at multiple timepoints before and after both primary and secondary immunization.

Interpreted using the paper, the treatment or condition label stands for: live attenuated yellow fever vaccine strain. Two biological replicates of bulk PBMCs were collected at each blood-draw timepoint. PBMCs were isolated from peripheral blood using a standard Ficoll-Paque protocol. TriZol was used to extract RNA from bulk PBMCs, CD4 and CD8 fractions, and dextramer-positive and dextramer-negative fractions. Study-wide findings and limitations: Because abundant contaminating clonotypes from the bulk population could be contained in FACS-sorted repertoires, computational filtering was required. A small fraction of clonotypes showed up in both the CD4 and CD8 compartments, probably as a result of convergent recombination. Compared with the primary T-cell response, the secondary T-cell response was weaker but faster, peaking on day 5 rather than day 15. Only two donors were included in the study, so the extent to which the findings can be generalized is limited. After the booster, most clones that had expanded after primary vaccination were detected again (nearly 98% of CD4 and around nine tenths of CD8), suggesting broad maintenance of memory.

This clonotype was recorded at least ten times. Its antigen specificity is not known. No base quality information exists; no much larger clone differs at one position. Measured from the cysteine to the phenylalanine, the CDR3 is 20 residues long. The read is trimmed to its CDR3 DNA, 60 bases read in frame from base 1. From the germline V gene (reference sequence), CDR1 is SGHAT and CDR2 is FQDESV. The junction shows trimming of 2 bases on V and 2 bases on J, and the gene matches do not reach 19 bases of it. Synthesis of TCR cDNA relied on 5'RACE template switching, a step that introduced a universal primer site along with unique molecular identifiers. Priming of cDNA synthesis was performed from both the TCR alpha and TCR beta constant segments. Two PCR steps were used to amplify libraries, with sample barcodes and sequencing adapters being added in the second step. Sequencing of libraries was performed on Illumina HiSeq 2500 (2x100 bp) or NovaSeq (2x150 bp). Per the source publication's procedure: Demultiplexing of reads and collapsing into UMI consensus sequences were performed with MIGEC, and V(D)J alignment was carried out with MiXCR. Clonotypes responding to the vaccine were identified with edgeR on replicate PBMC samples, with the criteria of FDR below 0.01 and a log2 fold change above 5 up to day 15. Bulk clonotypes were assigned CD4 or CD8 identity according to which sequenced CD4 or CD8 repertoire held them at higher abundance. TCRdb trimmed public reads at Q25 via fastp, called clones via MiXCR and kept in-frame beta chains. Entries are consolidated by CDR3 protein sequence, retaining the most common genes and DNA. The V and J calls come from TCRdb's annotation, not from the publication. In all, the sample holds a few hundred thousand distinct CDR3 sequences, and 6% to 8% of those were seen once. Jointly, the top ten make up 15% of the sample.

The sequencing used PBMCs, collected 5 days after the yellow fever booster vaccination. The rearrangement combines TRBV11-1 with TRBJ2-7, with 9 bases aligning to TRBD2. This clonotype was sampled from a man aged 30 to 39 who received the YFV17D yellow fever vaccine. This receptor carries the CDR3 CASSLTPGVSGPSGTYEQYF. At the DNA level, the sequence is TGTGCCAGCAGCTTAACTCCTGGAGTAAGCGGCCCTAGCGGGACCTACGAGCAGTACTTC.